The present TCR beta chain was sequenced within a study of cytomegalovirus exposure and HLA in healthy donors. Worth noting for this clone: Its antigen is unidentified.

Trimming cost V 10 bases and J 0 bases, with 15 bases left between them. Germline CDR1 and CDR2: SNHLY and FYNNEI. The CDR3 runs 14 residues. Study results and limitations: TCR beta sequences numbering 15,000 to 20,000 were associated with HLA alleles at 0.05 false discovery rate in a later analysis. Segments of the TCR beta V type were, in most cases, productive about 90% or about 30% of the time in an earlier analysis. Solely CMV serostatus was available to characterize immune exposure.

Primers included in the PCR were 60 Vbeta and 13 Jbeta primers. Measured with immunoSEQ multiplex PCR; TCRdb has only the in-frame clones, and not every one. The repertoire holds some 100,000 clones, with 79% as singletons. This chain uses TRBV2 with TRBJ1-1; D gene unclear. The clonotype comes from a male donor in good health and CMV-seropositive. Source material: PBMCs. CDR3 protein: CATRREILNTEAFF. The CDR3 DNA sequence: TGTGCCACGAGGCGGGAAATATTGAACACTGAAGCTTTCTTT. Full variable domain (remainder filled in from reference TRBV2 and TRBJ1-1): EPEVTQTPSHQVTQMGQEVILRCVPISNHLYFYWYRQILGQKVEFLVSFYNNEISEKSEIFDDQFSVERPDGSNFTLKIRSTKLEDSAMYFCATRREILNTEAFFGQGTRLTVV.